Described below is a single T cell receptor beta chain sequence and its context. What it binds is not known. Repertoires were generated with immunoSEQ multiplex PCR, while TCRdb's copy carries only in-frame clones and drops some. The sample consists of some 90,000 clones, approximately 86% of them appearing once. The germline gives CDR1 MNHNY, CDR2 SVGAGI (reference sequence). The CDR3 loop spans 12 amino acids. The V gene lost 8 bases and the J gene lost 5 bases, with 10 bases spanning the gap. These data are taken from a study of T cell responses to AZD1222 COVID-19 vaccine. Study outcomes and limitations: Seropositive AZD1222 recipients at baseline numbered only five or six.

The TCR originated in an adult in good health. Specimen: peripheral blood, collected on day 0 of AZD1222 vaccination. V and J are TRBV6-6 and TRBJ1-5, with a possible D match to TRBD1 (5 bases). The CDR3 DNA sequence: TGTGCCAGCGGGCAGGGTTATCAGCCCCAGCATTTT. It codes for CASGQGYQPQHF.